This T cell receptor beta chain was observed in a study of shared clonotypes between healthy human individuals. For this clone: Its specificity is unknown.

The CDR3 loop spans 14 amino acids. Germline V lookup: CDR1 SGHRS, CDR2 YFSETQ. V was clipped by 5 bases and J by 7 bases; unmatched bases: 8. Findings and caveats of the study: Some clonotypes were shared by all four sorted-subset donors, while others were not shared. The non-shared ones had lower generation probabilities than the shared ones. Depth of sequencing was expected to influence donor clonotype sharing.

Only in-frame clones appear in the TCRdb table, and some are missing; sequencing was by immunoSEQ multiplex PCR. This sample has about 2.1 million clones, with more than 85% found just once. The naive CD8 fraction comprised CD45RO-negative cells positively selected for CCR7 and excluded terminally differentiated effector memory CD45RA+ cells. Each sample came from a Caucasian adult donor living in Nashville, Tennessee. This clonotype was sampled from a man aged 18 to 29 in good health. Some clones in this sample may be carry-over from other donors' samples. The sequenced sample was naive CD8+ T cells from PBMCs. The chain couples TRBV5-1 to TRBJ2-7, with 11 positions matching TRBD2. CDR3 amino acids: CASRTSGSGFEQYF. CDR3 nucleotide sequence: TGCGCCAGCAGAACTAGCGGGAGTGGTTTTGAGCAGTACTTC.